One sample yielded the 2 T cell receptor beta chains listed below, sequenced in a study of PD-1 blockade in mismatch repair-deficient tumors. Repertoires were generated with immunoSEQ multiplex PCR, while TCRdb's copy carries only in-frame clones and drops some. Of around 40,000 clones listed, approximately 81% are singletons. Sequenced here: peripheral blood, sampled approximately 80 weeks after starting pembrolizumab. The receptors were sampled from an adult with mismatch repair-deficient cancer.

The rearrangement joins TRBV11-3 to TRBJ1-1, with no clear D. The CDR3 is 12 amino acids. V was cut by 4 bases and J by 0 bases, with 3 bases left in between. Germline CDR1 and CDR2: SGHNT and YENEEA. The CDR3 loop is CASSSMNTEAFF. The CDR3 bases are TGTGCCAGCAGCTCGATGAACACTGAAGCTTTCTTT.

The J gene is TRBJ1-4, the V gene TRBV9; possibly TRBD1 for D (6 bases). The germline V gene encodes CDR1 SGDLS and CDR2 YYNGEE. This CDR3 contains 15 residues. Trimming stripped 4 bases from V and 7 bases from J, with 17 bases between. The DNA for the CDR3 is TGTGCCAGCAGCACTCGACAGGAGCGAGGTGAAAAACTGTTTTTT. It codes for CASSTRQERGEKLFF.